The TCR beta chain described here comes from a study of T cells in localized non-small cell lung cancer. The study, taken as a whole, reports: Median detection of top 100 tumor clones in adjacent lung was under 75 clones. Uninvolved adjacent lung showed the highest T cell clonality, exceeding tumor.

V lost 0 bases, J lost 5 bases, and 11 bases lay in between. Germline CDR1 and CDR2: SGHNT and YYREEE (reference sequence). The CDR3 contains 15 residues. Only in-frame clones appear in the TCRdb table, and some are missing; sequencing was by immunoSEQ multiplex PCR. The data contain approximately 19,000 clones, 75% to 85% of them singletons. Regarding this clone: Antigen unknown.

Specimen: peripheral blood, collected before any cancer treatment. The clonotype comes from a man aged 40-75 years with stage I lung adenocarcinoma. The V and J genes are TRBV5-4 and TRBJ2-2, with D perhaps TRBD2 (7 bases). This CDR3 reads CASSLGGGGTGELFF. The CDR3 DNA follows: TGTGCCAGCAGCTTGGGAGGGGGAGGGACCGGGGAGCTGTTTTTT.